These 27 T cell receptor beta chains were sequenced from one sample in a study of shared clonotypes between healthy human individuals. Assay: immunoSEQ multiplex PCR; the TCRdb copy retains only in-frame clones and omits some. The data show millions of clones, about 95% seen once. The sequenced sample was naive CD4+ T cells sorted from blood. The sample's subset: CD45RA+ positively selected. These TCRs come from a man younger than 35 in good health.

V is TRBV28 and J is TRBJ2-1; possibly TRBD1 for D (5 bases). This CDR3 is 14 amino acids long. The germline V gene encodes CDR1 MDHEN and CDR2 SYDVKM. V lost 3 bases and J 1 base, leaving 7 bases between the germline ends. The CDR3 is CASSLDTSYNEQFF. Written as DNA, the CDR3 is TGTGCCAGCAGTTTGGACACTTCCTACAATGAGCAGTTCTTC.

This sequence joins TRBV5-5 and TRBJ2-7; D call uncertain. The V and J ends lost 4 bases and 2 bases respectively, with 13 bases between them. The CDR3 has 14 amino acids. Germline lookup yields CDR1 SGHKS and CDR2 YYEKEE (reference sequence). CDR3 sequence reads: CASSPGGVTYEQYF. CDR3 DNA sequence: TGTGCCAGCAGCCCCGGTGGGGTGACCTACGAGCAGTACTTC.

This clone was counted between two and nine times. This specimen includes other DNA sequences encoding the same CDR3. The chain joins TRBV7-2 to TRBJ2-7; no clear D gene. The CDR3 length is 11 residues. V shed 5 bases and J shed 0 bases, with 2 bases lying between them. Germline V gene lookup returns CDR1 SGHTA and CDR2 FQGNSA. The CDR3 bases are TGTGCCAGCAGCCACTCCTACGAGCAGTACTTC. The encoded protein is CASSHSYEQYF.

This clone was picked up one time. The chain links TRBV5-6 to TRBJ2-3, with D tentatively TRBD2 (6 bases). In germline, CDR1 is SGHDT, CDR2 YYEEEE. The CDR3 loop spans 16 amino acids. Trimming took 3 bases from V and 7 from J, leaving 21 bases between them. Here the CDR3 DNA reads TGTGCCAGCAGCTATGAGGAGACTAGACCACAGAATACGCAGTATTTT. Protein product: CASSYEETRPQNTQYF.

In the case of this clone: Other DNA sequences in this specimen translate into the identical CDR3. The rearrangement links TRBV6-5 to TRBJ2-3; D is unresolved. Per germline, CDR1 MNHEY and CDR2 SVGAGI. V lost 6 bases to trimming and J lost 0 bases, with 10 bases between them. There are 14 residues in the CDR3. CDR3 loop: CASSRGRSTDTQYF. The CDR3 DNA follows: TGTGCCAGCAGCCGAGGACGGAGCACAGATACGCAGTATTTT.

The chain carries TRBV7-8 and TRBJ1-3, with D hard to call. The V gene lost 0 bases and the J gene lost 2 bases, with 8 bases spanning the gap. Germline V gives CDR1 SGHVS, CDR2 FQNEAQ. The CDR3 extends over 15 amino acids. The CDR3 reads CASSLARAPGNTIYF. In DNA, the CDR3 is TGTGCCAGCAGCTTAGCAAGGGCTCCTGGAAACACCATATATTTT.

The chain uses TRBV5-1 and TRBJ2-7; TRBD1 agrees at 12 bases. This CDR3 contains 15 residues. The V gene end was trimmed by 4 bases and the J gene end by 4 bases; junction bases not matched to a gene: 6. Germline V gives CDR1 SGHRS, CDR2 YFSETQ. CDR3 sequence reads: CASSHGTGGGYEQYF. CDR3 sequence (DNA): TGCGCCAGCAGCCATGGGACAGGGGGCGGATACGAGCAGTACTTC.

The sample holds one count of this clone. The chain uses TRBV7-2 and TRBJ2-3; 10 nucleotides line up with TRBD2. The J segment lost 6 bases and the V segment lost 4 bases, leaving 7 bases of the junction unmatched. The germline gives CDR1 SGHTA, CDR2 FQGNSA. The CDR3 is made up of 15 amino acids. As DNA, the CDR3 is TGTGCCAGCAGCTACGTAGCGGGAGGTGGGGATACGCAGTATTTT. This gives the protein CASSYVAGGGDTQYF. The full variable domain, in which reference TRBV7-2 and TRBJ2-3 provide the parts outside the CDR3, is GAGVSQSPSNKVTEKGKDVELRCDPISGHTALYWYRQSLGQGLEFLIYFQGNSAPDKSGLPSDRFSAERTGGSVSTLTIQRTQQEDSAVYLCASSYVAGGGDTQYFGPGTRLTVL.

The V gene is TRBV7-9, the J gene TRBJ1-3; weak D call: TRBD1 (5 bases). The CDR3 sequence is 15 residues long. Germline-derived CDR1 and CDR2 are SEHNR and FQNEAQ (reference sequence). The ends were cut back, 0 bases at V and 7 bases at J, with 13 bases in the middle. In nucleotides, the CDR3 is TGTGCCAGCAGCTTAGCGCTGGGGGACGGGAACACCATATATTTT. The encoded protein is CASSLALGDGNTIYF. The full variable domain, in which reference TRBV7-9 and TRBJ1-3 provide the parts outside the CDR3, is DTGVSQNPRHKITKRGQNVTFRCDPISEHNRLYWYRQTLGQGPEFLTYFQNEAQLEKSRLLSDRFSAERPKGSFSTLEIQRTEQGDSAMYLCASSLALGDGNTIYFGEGSWLTVV.

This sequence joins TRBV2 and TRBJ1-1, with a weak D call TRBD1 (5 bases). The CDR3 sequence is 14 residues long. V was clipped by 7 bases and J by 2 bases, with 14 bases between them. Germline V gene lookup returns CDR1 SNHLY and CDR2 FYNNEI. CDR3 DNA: TGTGCCAGCACCGTCGGGACGGTTAACACTGAAGCTTTCTTT. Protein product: CASTVGTVNTEAFF.

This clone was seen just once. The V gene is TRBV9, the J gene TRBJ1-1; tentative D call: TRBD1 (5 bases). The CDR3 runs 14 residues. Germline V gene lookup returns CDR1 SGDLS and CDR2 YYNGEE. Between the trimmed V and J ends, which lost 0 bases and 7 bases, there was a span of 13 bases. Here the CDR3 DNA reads TGTGCCAGCAGCGTAGATGCGAAGGGGAATGAAGCTTTCTTT. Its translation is CASSVDAKGNEAFF.

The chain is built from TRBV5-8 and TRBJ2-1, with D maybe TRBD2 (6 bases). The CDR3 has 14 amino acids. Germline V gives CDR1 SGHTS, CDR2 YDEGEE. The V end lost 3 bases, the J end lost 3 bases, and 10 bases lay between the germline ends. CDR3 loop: CASSSSVDYNEQFF. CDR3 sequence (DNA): TGTGCCAGCAGCTCTAGCGTGGACTACAATGAGCAGTTCTTC.

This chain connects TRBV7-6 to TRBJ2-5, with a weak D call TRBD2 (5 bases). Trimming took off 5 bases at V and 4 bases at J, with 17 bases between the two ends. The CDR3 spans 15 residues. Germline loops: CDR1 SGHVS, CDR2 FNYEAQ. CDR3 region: CASSPGRERIETQYF. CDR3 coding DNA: TGTGCCAGCAGCCCCGGCCGGGAACGTATAGAGACCCAGTACTTC.

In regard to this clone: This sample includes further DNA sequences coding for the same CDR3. For the CDR3, the DNA is TGTGCCAGTAGTATCTACAGAGGAGAGACCCAGTACTTC. This codes for CASSIYRGETQYF. This chain links TRBV19 with TRBJ2-5, with D unresolved. Germline lookup yields CDR1 LNHDA and CDR2 SQIVND (reference sequence). This CDR3 spans 13 amino acids. The V end lost 3 bases, the J end lost 4 bases, and 9 bases lay between the germline ends.

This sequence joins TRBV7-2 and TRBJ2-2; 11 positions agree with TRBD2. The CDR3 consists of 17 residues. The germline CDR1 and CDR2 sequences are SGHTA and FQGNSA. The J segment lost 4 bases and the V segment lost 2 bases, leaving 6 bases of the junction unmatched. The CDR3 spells CASSLIAGGLSTGELFF. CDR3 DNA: TGTGCCAGCAGCTTAATAGCGGGAGGGTTGAGCACCGGGGAGCTGTTTTTT.

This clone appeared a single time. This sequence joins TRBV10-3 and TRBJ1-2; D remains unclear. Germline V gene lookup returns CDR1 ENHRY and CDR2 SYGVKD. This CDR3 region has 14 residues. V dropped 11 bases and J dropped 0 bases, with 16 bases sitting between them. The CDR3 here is CAAAAPGTNYGYTF. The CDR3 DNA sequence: TGTGCCGCCGCAGCCCCGGGTACTAACTATGGCTACACCTTC.

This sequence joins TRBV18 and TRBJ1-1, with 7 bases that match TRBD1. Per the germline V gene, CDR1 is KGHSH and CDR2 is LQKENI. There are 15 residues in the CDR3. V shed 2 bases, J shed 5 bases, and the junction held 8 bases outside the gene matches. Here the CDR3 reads CASSPGTGAGTEAFF. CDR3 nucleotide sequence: TGTGCCAGCTCACCAGGAACAGGGGCCGGGACTGAAGCTTTCTTT.

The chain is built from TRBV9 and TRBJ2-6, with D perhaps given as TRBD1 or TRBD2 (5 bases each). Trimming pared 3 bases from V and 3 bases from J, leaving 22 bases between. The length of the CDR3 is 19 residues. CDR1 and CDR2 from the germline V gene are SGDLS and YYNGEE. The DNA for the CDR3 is TGTGCCAGCAGCGGTTACTTTTACGAGGGGTTTAGTGGGGCCAACGTCCTGACTTTC. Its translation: CASSGYFYEGFSGANVLTF. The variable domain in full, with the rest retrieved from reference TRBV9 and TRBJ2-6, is DSGVTQTPKHLITATGQRVTLRCSPRSGDLSVYWYQQSLDQGLQFLIQYYNGEERAKGNILERFSAQQFPDLHSELNLSSLELGDSALYFCASSGYFYEGFSGANVLTFGAGSRLTVL.

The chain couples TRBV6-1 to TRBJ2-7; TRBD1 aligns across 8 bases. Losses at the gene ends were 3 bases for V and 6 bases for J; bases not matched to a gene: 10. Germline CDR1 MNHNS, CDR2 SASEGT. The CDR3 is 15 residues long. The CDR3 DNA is TGTGCCAGCAGTGATCTAGAGGACAGGGTGGGCGAGCAGTACTTC. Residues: CASSDLEDRVGEQYF.

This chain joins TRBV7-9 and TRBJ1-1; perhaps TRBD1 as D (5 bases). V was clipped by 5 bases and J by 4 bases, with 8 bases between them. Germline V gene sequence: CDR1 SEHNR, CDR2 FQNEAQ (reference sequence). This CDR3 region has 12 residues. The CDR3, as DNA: TGTGCCAGCAGCCCCGGGGGCACTGAAGCTTTCTTT. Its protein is CASSPGGTEAFF.

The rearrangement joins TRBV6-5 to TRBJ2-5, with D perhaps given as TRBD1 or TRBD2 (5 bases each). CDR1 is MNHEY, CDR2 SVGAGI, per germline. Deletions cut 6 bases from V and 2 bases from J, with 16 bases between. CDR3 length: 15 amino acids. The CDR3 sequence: CASRLWGSQQETQYF. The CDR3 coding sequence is TGTGCCAGCAGACTCTGGGGGTCGCAACAAGAGACCCAGTACTTC.

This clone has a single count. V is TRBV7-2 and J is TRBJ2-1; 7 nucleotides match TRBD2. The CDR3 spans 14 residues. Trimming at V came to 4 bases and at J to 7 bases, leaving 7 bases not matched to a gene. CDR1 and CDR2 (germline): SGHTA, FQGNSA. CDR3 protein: CASSSGTTNNEQFF. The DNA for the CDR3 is TGTGCCAGCAGCTCCGGGACTACCAATAATGAGCAGTTCTTC.

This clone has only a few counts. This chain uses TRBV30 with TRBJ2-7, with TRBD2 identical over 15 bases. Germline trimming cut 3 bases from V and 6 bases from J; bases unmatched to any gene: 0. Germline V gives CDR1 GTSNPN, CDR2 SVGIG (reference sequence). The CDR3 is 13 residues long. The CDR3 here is CAWRGLAGGEQYF. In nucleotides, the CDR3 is TGTGCCTGGAGGGGACTAGCGGGAGGCGAGCAGTACTTC. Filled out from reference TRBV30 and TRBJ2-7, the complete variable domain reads SQTIHQWPATLVQPVGSPLSLECTVEGTSNPNLYWYRQAAGRGLQLLFYSVGIGQISSEVPQNLSASRPQDRQFILSSKKLLLSDSGFYLCAWRGLAGGEQYFGPGTRLTVT.

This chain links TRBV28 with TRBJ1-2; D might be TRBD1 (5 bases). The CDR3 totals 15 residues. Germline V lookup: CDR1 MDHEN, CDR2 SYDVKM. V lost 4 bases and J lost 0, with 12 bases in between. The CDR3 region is CASSSRGAPNYGYTF. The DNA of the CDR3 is TGTGCCAGCAGTTCCCGAGGGGCACCTAACTATGGCTACACCTTC.

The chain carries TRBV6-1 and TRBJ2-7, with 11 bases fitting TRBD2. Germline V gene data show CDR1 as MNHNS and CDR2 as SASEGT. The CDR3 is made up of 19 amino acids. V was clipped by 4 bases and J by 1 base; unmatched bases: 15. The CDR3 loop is CASSATLAGVIKGSYEQYF. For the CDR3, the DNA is TGTGCCAGCAGTGCCACACTAGCGGGAGTGATTAAGGGTTCCTACGAGCAGTACTTC.

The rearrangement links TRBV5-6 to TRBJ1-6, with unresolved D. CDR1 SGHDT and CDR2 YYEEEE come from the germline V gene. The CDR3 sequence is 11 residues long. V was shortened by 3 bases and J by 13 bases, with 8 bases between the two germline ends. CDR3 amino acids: CASSSEGPLHF. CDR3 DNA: TGTGCCAGCAGCTCCGAGGGCCCCCTCCACTTT.

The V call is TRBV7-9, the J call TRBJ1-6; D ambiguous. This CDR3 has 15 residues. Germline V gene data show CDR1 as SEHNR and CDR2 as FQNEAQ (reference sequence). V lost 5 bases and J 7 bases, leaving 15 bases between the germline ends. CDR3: CASSPRPGTNSPLHF. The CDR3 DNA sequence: TGTGCCAGCAGCCCACGCCCTGGAACAAATTCACCCCTCCACTTT.